The 8 T cell receptor beta chains listed next were all sequenced from one sample in a study of beta chain features in type 1 diabetes. Every bit of the isolated RNA underwent reverse transcription, so sequencing read expressed TCRB transcripts. TCRdb keeps only in-frame clones here, not all; method: immunoSEQ multiplex PCR. The sample yields 300,000 or so clones, approximately 13% seen once. Study results and caveats: All four CD4+ subsets of Type 1 diabetes patients contained TCRB CDR3s that were moderately but significantly shorter.

Antigen specificity for these receptors is unknown. Specimen: naive CD4+ T cells from blood. These TCRs come from a woman under 30 with type 1 diabetes.

This clone was found a few times. The chain links TRBV7-9 to TRBJ1-1; D is ambiguous. V lost 3 bases, J lost 0 bases, and 5 bases lay in between. The CDR3 consists of 13 residues. The germline V gene has CDR1 SEHNR and CDR2 FQNEAQ (reference sequence). CDR3 DNA: TGTGCCAGCAGCTTGGTAGTGAACACTGAAGCTTTCTTT. Protein sequence: CASSLVVNTEAFF.

This clone was recorded a few times. The chain carries TRBV30 and TRBJ2-7, with 9 bases matching TRBD1. CDR3 length equals 15 residues. V trimming: 3 bases; J trimming: 3 bases; junction bases outside the gene matches: 9. Germline-derived CDR1 and CDR2 are GTSNPN and SVGIG (reference sequence). CDR3 coding DNA: TGTGCCTGGAGCAGCCGGGACAGGGTCGTCTACGAGCAGTACGTC. Amino acid sequence: CAWSSRDRVVYEQYV.

A few counts support this clone. Other nucleotide sequences from this sample produce the same CDR3. The rearrangement links TRBV28 to TRBJ1-1; D is perhaps TRBD1 (5 bases). There are 13 residues in the CDR3. CDR1 and CDR2 (germline): MDHEN, SYDVKM. The V end lost 2 bases, the J end lost 4 bases, and 8 bases lay between the germline ends. CDR3 DNA: TGTGCCAGCAGTTTACCCGGGGGCACTGAAGCTTTCTTT. It is translated as CASSLPGGTEAFF.

This clone turned up a few times. The J gene is TRBJ1-1, the V gene TRBV28; weak D call: TRBD1 (5 bases). The CDR3 spans 14 residues. Germline values: CDR1 MDHEN, CDR2 SYDVKM. With 7 bases removed from V and 1 base from J, the gap between germline ends came to 13 bases. DNA of the CDR3: TGTGCCAGCACCTACCATGGACAGAACACTGAAGCTTTCTTT. Encoded protein: CASTYHGQNTEAFF.

The gene calls are TRBV5-1 and TRBJ1-1, with D possibly matching TRBD1 (5 bases). Trimming removed 0 bases from V and 4 bases from J, with 16 bases in between. CDR1 is SGHRS, CDR2 YFSETQ, per germline. The CDR3 extends over 16 amino acids. CDR3 residues: CASSLDGAGMGTEAFF. The DNA for the CDR3 is TGCGCCAGCAGCTTGGATGGGGCCGGAATGGGCACTGAAGCTTTCTTT.

This clone was seen a handful of times. This chain uses TRBV10-3 with TRBJ2-3; a possible D gene is TRBD2 (5 bases). The V gene lost 1 base and the J gene lost 0 bases, with 8 bases spanning the gap. CDR1 and CDR2 from the germline V gene are ENHRY and SYGVKD. The CDR3 has 15 amino acids. The CDR3 region is CAISEYRTSTDTQYF. CDR3 bases: TGTGCCATCAGTGAGTACCGGACTAGCACAGATACGCAGTATTTT.

CDR3 sequence: CASSIVRGSGTHNEQFF. CDR3 sequence (DNA): TGTGCCAGTAGTATAGTCCGGGGTAGCGGGACCCACAATGAGCAGTTCTTC. The V and J genes are TRBV19 and TRBJ2-1, with 8 bases fitting TRBD2. The CDR3 is made up of 17 amino acids. V was clipped by 1 base and J by 5 bases; unmatched bases: 10. CDR1 is LNHDA, CDR2 SQIVND, per germline (reference sequence).

Only a few counts were recorded for this clone. This rearrangement joins TRBV2 to TRBJ1-2; TRBD1 is a possible D gene (6 bases). There are 13 residues in the CDR3. The ends were cut back, 7 bases at V and 2 bases at J, with 11 bases in the middle. CDR1 and CDR2 (germline): SNHLY, FYNNEI. In nucleotides, the CDR3 is TGTGCCAGCAAAGCGGGGGCGAACTATGGCTACACCTTC. It is translated as CASKAGANYGYTF.